This TCR beta chain originates from a study of beta chain features in type 1 diabetes. Broader study findings: A moderate, significant TCRB CDR3 shortening appeared in type 1 diabetes across four CD4+ subsets.

Central memory, naive, regulatory and stem cell-like memory CD4+ cells were sorted by CD45RO/CCR7/CD25/CD127/CD95/CD27. TCRB transcripts that were expressed got sequenced, as all of the isolated RNA had been reverse transcribed. Sequenced by immunoSEQ multiplex PCR; TCRdb stores in-frame clones only, minus some. The sample has around 260,000 clones, approximately 24% seen once; the top ten hold about 0.011%. On this clone itself: Antigen: not known.

The CDR3 sequence is 16 residues long. Germline trimming cut 4 bases from V and 4 bases from J; bases unmatched to any gene: 9. Germline assignment: CDR1 MGHRA and CDR2 YSYEKL. The gene calls are TRBV4-1 and TRBJ2-1, with 8 bases matching TRBD1. This clonotype originated in a woman aged 25 to 39 with type 1 diabetes. The sample comprised naive CD4+ T cells from blood. The CDR3 spells CASSLPGTGAYNEQFF. As DNA, the CDR3 is TGCGCCAGCAGCCTTCCGGGGACAGGCGCTTACAATGAGCAGTTCTTC.